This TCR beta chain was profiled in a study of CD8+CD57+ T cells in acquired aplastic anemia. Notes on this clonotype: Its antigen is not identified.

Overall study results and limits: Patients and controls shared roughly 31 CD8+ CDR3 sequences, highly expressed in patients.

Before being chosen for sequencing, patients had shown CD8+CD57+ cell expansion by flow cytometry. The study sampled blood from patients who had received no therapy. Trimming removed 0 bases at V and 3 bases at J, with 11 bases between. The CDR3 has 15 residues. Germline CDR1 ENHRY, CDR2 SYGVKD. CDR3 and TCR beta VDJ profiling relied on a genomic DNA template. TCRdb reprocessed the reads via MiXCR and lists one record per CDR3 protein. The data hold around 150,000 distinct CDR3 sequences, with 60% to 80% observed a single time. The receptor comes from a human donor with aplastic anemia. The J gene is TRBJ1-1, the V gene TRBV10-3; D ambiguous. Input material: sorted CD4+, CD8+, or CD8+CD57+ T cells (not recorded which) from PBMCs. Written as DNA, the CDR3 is TGTGCCATCAGTGAGTCGAAGGCCCCATACACTGAAGCTTTCTTT. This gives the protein CAISESKAPYTEAFF.